The entry below describes one T cell receptor beta chain. The antigen is unknown. If no ophthalmopathy progression occurred within 18 months, Graves' hyperthyroidism was stable. The CDR3 length is 14 residues. Germline V CDR1 and CDR2: SEHNR, FQNEAQ (reference sequence). V lost 3 bases and J 7 bases, leaving 15 bases between the germline ends. This record belongs to a study of T cells in Graves' hyperthyroidism and ophthalmopathy. Overall study results and limits: The model predicted ophthalmopathy a median about 6.6 months before onset. Clonotypes that were expanded in thyroid above 0.001 mostly appeared in blood too.

Authors of the study amplified TCR beta CDR3 regions from RNA transcripts. First-round RT-PCR with HTBI primers amplified the TCR CDR3 region. TCRdb re-derived calls from the multiplex PCR reads in MiXCR, one entry per CDR3 protein. The sample holds fewer than 750,000 distinct CDR3 sequences; under 60% are singletons and the top ten take more than 7.5%. Sequencing was carried out using peripheral blood or thyroid tissue (not recorded which). This chain links TRBV7-9 with TRBJ1-2; D may be TRBD1 (6 bases). The origin of this receptor is a woman aged 18-29 years with Graves' hyperthyroidism. CDR3 sequence: CASSLVPGAIGYTF. The DNA of the CDR3 is TGTGCCAGCAGCTTGGTTCCAGGGGCGATTGGCTACACCTTC. Combining the CDR3 with reference TRBV7-9 and TRBJ1-2 gives the whole variable domain DTGVSQNPRHKITKRGQNVTFRCDPISEHNRLYWYRQTLGQGPEFLTYFQNEAQLEKSRLLSDRFSAERPKGSFSTLEIQRTEQGDSAMYLCASSLVPGAIGYTFGSGTRLTVV.